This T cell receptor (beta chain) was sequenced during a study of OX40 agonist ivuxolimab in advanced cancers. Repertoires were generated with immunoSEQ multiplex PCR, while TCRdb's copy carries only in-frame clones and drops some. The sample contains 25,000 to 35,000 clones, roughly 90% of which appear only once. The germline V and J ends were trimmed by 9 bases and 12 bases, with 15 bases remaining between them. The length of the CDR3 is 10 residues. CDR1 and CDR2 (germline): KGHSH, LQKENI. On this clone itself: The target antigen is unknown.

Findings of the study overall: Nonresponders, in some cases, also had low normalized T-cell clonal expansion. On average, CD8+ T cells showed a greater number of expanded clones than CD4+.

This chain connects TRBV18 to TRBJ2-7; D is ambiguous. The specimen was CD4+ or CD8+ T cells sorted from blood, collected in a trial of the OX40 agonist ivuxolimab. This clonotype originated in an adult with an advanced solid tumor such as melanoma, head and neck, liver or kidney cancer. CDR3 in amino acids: CASPLRWVYF. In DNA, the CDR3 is TGTGCCAGTCCACTACGGTGGGTGTACTTC.